The rows below give T cell receptor beta chains drawn from one sample of a study of prognosis after radiotherapy for stage I lung cancer. Using its own MiXCR run on the multiplex PCR reads, TCRdb lists one record per CDR3 protein. Of roughly 14,000 distinct CDR3 sequences listed, around 27% are singletons. The material sequenced was PBMCs, taken before or after stereotactic body radiation therapy (not recorded which). The receptors derive from a donor older than 45 with non-small cell lung cancer. Both conserved end residues are part of each CDR3. A D gene is named only where the DNA matches it firmly. Clone size is not always given. Where it is, it says once, few, many or a class for expanded clones.

J gene | D gene | clone size | V gene | CDR3 protein | CDR3 DNA
TRBJ1-2 | NA | many | TRBV19 | CASSTQVRQGYTF | TGTGCCAGTAGTACGCAGGTACGGCAGGGCTACACCTTC
TRBJ2-1 | NA | many | TRBV7-9 | CASSSFGRSYNEQFF | TGTGCCAGCAGCTCGTTTGGGCGATCCTACAATGAGCAGTTCTTC
TRBJ1-3 | NA | many | TRBV2 | CASTPGQAGNTIYF | TGTGCCAGCACCCCCGGACAAGCTGGAAACACCATATATTTT
TRBJ1-2 | NA | many | TRBV3-1 | CASSQEKGQNYGYTF | TGTGCCAGCAGCCAAGAAAAAGGACAGAACTATGGCTACACCTTC
TRBJ2-2 | NA | NA | TRBV6-2/TRBV6-3 | CAISWFSNTGELFF | TGTGCCATCAGTTGGTTCAGTAACACCGGGGAGCTGTTTTTT
TRBJ2-3 | NA | NA | TRBV19 | CASSWVRDDTLYF | TGTGCCAGTAGCTGGGTGCGGGATGATACGCTGTATTTT
TRBJ2-1 | TRBD2 | medium-sized | TRBV6-1 | CASSAQTSGRANEQFF | TGTGCCAGCAGTGCCCAGACTAGCGGGAGGGCCAATGAGCAGTTCTTC
TRBJ2-2 | TRBD2 | many | TRBV30 | CAWMGLAGDLGGELLF | TGTGCCTGGATGGGGCTAGCGGGAGATCTGGGCGGGGAGCTGCTTTTT
TRBJ2-2 | NA | medium-sized | TRBV24-1 | CATSQGPRTGELFF | TGTGCCACCAGCCAGGGGCCCCGCACCGGGGAGCTGTTTTTT
TRBJ1-1 | NA | many | TRBV20-1 | CSARDRGARGDTEAFF | TGCAGTGCTAGAGATCGGGGGGCGCGGGGGGACACTGAAGCTTTCTTT
TRBJ2-7 | TRBD1 | many | TRBV4-1 | CASSHPDRVHEQYF | TGCGCCAGCAGCCACCCGGACAGGGTTCACGAGCAGTACTTC
TRBJ2-5 | TRBD1 | NA | TRBV7-6 | CASSDQDRGRGGEIQYF | TGTGCCAGCAGCGACCAGGACAGGGGGCGCGGTGGGGAGATCCAGTACTTC
TRBJ2-2 | NA | medium-sized | TRBV9 | CASSAGSSTGELFF | TGTGCCAGCAGCGCGGGGTCGTCCACCGGGGAGCTGTTTTTT
TRBJ1-2 | NA | NA | TRBV6-5 | CASSYDSYGYKF | TGTGCCAGCAGTTACGACAGCTATGGCTACAAATTC
TRBJ2-2 | NA | NA | TRBV6-1 | CASNETGRDTGELFF | TGTGCCAGCAATGAAACAGGCCGGGACACCGGGGAGCTGTTTTTT
TRBJ2-5 | NA | many | TRBV5-1 | CASSLAVSAGETQYF | TGCGCCAGCAGCTTGGCCGTTTCCGCGGGGGAGACCCAGTACTTC
TRBJ2-3 | NA | medium-sized | TRBV6-2/TRBV6-3 | CASSDESSGTDTQYF | TGTGCCAGCAGTGACGAGTCTAGCGGCACAGATACGCAGTATTTT
TRBJ1-1 | TRBD1 | many | TRBV11-2 | CASSADREYTEAFF | TGTGCCAGCAGCGCGGACAGGGAATACACTGAAGCTTTCTTT
TRBJ1-2 | TRBD1 | many | TRBV9 | CASSGRGPGYTF | TGTGCCAGCAGCGGCAGGGGGCCTGGCTACACCTTC
TRBJ2-7 | TRBD2 | once | TRBV6-1 | CTISVASGNEQYF | TGTACCATCTCTGTGGCTAGCGGGAACGAGCAGTACTTC
TRBJ1-6 | NA | once | TRBV14 | CASSQIWSSYNSPLHF | TGTGCCAGCAGCCAAATATGGAGCTCTTATAATTCACCCCTCCACTTT
TRBJ2-7 | TRBD2 | medium-sized | TRBV2 | CASSEGLAGLYEQYF | TGTGCCAGCAGTGAGGGACTAGCGGGACTATACGAGCAGTACTTC
TRBJ2-6 | NA | NA | TRBV20-1 | CSARAPSGSNVLTF | TGCAGTGCTAGGGCCCCCTCTGGGTCCAACGTCCTGACTTTC
TRBJ1-2 | NA | many | TRBV5-6 | CASSLYGDVSNGYTF | TGTGCCAGCAGCTTGTACGGGGACGTGTCGAATGGCTACACCTTC
TRBJ1-1 | TRBD1 | many | TRBV28 | CASSLLTGRVRSEAFF | TGTGCCAGCAGTTTATTGACAGGGCGAGTCCGAAGTGAAGCTTTCTTT